These T cell receptor beta chains were read from a single sample in a study of T cell responses to AZD1222 COVID-19 vaccine. Only in-frame clones appear in the TCRdb table, and some are missing; sequencing was by immunoSEQ multiplex PCR. This table has some 150,000 clones, approximately 90% appearing once. The sample was peripheral blood, taken on day 0 of MenACWY control vaccination. Every receptor here comes from an adult in good health. The CDR3 runs from the conserved cysteine through the conserved F or W. D genes are given only for firm matches. Some rows mark clone size as missing; the rest say once, few, many or name a class of expanded clone.

v_gene: TRBV5-5
abundance: .
j_gene: TRBJ1-3
d_gene: .
CDR3aa: CASSFQGGSGNTIYF
CDR3nt: TGTGCCAGCAGTTTTCAGGGTGGTTCTGGAAACACCATATATTTT

v_gene: TRBV24-1
abundance: once
j_gene: TRBJ2-7
d_gene: .
CDR3aa: CATSEKGRIYEQYF
CDR3nt: TGTGCCACCAGTGAGAAGGGACGGATCTACGAGCAGTACTTC

v_gene: TRBV7-6
abundance: .
j_gene: TRBJ1-1
d_gene: .
CDR3aa: CASSLARGRTEAFF
CDR3nt: TGTGCCAGCAGCTTAGCCAGGGGAAGGACTGAAGCTTTCTTT

v_gene: TRBV6-6
abundance: .
j_gene: TRBJ1-1
d_gene: TRBD1
CDR3aa: CASGQVETEAFF
CDR3nt: TGTGCCAGCGGACAGGTCGAGACTGAAGCTTTCTTT

v_gene: TRBV6-5
abundance: .
j_gene: TRBJ1-2
d_gene: TRBD1
CDR3aa: CASSTDRAYGYTF
CDR3nt: TGTGCCAGCAGTACGGACAGGGCCTATGGCTACACCTTC

v_gene: TRBV5-1
abundance: .
j_gene: TRBJ2-7
d_gene: TRBD1
CDR3aa: CASSLTDRAEYEQYF
CDR3nt: TGCGCCAGCAGCTTAACGGACAGGGCGGAGTACGAGCAGTACTTC

v_gene: TRBV11-2
abundance: few
j_gene: TRBJ2-7
d_gene: .
CDR3aa: CASSLDLLTGSHEQYF
CDR3nt: TGTGCCAGCAGCTTAGATCTTCTAACAGGGTCCCACGAGCAGTACTTC

v_gene: TRBV5-1
abundance: .
j_gene: TRBJ2-7
d_gene: .
CDR3aa: CASSLEYEQYF
CDR3nt: TGCGCCAGCAGCTTGGAGTACGAGCAGTACTTC

v_gene: TRBV5-1
abundance: .
j_gene: TRBJ2-5
d_gene: .
CDR3aa: CASSTGVETQYF
CDR3nt: TGCGCCAGCAGCACCGGGGTGGAGACCCAGTACTTC

v_gene: TRBV10-3
abundance: .
j_gene: TRBJ1-1
d_gene: .
CDR3aa: CAISELGMNTEAFF
CDR3nt: TGTGCCATCAGTGAGCTCGGGATGAACACTGAAGCTTTCTTT

v_gene: TRBV15
abundance: .
j_gene: TRBJ1-1
d_gene: .
CDR3aa: CATSRGTGQNTEAFF
CDR3nt: TGTGCCACCAGCAGGGGAACGGGACAGAACACTGAAGCTTTCTTT

v_gene: TRBV4-3
abundance: .
j_gene: TRBJ1-6
d_gene: TRBD1
CDR3aa: CASSQDFRGLGSPLHF
CDR3nt: TGCGCCAGCAGCCAAGATTTCAGGGGGCTCGGATCACCCCTCCACTTT

v_gene: TRBV7-3
abundance: .
j_gene: TRBJ2-2
d_gene: TRBD1
CDR3aa: CASSLLRVQGAGELFF
CDR3nt: TGTGCCAGCAGCTTATTAAGGGTACAGGGGGCCGGGGAGCTGTTTTTT

v_gene: TRBV2
abundance: .
j_gene: TRBJ1-1
d_gene: .
CDR3aa: CASRDENTEAFF
CDR3nt: TGTGCCAGCAGGGATGAAAACACTGAAGCTTTCTTT

v_gene: TRBV18
abundance: .
j_gene: TRBJ2-2
d_gene: TRBD1
CDR3aa: CASSGKTGTGELFF
CDR3nt: TGTGCCAGCTCAGGAAAGACAGGGACCGGGGAGCTGTTTTTT